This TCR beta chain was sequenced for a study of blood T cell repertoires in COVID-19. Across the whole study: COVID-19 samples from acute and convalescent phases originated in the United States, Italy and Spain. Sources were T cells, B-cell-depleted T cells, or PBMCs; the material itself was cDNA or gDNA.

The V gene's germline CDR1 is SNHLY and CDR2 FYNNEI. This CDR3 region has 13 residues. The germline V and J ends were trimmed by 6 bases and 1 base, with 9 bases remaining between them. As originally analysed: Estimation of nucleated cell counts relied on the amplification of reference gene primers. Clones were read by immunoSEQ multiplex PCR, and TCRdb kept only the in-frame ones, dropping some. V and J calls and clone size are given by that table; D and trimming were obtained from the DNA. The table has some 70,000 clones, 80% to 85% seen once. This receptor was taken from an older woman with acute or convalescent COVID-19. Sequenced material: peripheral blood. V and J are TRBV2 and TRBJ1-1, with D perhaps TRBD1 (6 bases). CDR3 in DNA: TGTGCCAGCAGGGTGACAGGGAACACTGAAGCTTTCTTT. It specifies CASRVTGNTEAFF.